This TCR beta chain is from a study of regulatory T cells in long-lasting Graves disease (dated by TCRdb to the early 2020s). General notes on the study: In the newly diagnosed Graves' disease group, patients had been taking antithyroid drugs for less than 3 months. Patients with persistent Graves' disease were compared with patients with newly diagnosed Graves' disease using TCR sequencing and RNA sequencing of peripheral blood. The study took place in China and was registered as a clinical trial. A total of roughly 35 samples were covered by TCR sequencing, comprising approximately 13 persistent and around 20 newly diagnosed Graves' disease patients.

Library generation was performed with multiplex PCR. Data came from an Illumina HiSeq 4000. CDR3 regions were amplified by Arm-PCR with iRepertoire HTBI primers to construct TCR beta libraries. PCR products were gel purified before sequencing. As for the authors' bioinformatics: Gene usage analysis of CDR3 amino acid clonotypes used the roughly 60 TRBV and some 15 TRBJ segments found across samples. COPE and FqMerger were used to merge filtered high-quality paired reads into contigs. BLAST was used to align contigs to IMGT TRBV, TRBD and TRBJ reference genes, with CDR3 defined following IMGT. Any clonotype with a frequency above 0.1% was classified as a highly expanded clone. Shannon entropy served as the measure of repertoire diversity, while the Gini coefficient captured V-J evenness. Clonotypes shared by more than one individual were considered public. TCRdb reanalyzed the raw reads on its own, using fastp at Q25 for trimming and MiXCR for clone calling, and kept in-frame beta chains. Every entry covers one CDR3 protein and lists the most common genes and DNA from its rows. Here the V and J calls rest on TCRdb's processing, not on the authors' analysis. The sample includes approximately 350,000 distinct CDR3 sequences, with approximately 15% observed a single time. The ten largest clones represent roughly 29% of the sample.

In this sample, this clonotype turned up a few times. No cognate antigen has been identified for it. The sample holds no much larger clone one base away, and base qualities are not on file. Findings and caveats that apply to the study as a whole: Persistent Graves' disease patients showed lower TCR Shannon entropy and fewer highly expanded clones than newly diagnosed patients, suggesting clonal expansion. Patients with persistent disease shared more public clonotypes (under 3,000) than newly diagnosed patients did (approximately 1,000). TRBV28, TRBJ1-2 and TRBJ2-5 were preferentially used in persistent disease, while TRBV20-1 and TRBJ2-1 were favored in newly diagnosed disease. Sequencing and analysis were limited to the TCR beta chain. The small sample size was acknowledged by the authors as a limitation that may reduce accuracy. Only peripheral blood was studied, because thyroid tissue, the primary lesion, was inaccessible.

Inclusive of the bounding cysteine and phenylalanine, the CDR3 is 17 residues long. CDR3 DNA is the only sequence kept; it has 51 bases, read in frame from the first base. After removal of 0 bases from V and 3 bases from J, the junction retains 7 bases not matched to a gene. As encoded in the germline V gene, CDR1 is SGDLS while CDR2 is YYNGEE. The time point label of this sample denotes: newly diagnosed GD, antithyroid drugs for less than 3 months. For both TCR sequencing and RNA sequencing, RNA was extracted from PBMCs using TRIzol. The diagnosis of Graves' disease followed American Thyroid Association guidelines. The patients came from an endocrinology department in Xi'an, China. Each patient gave 7.5 to 10 milliliters of peripheral blood, collected in an EDTA anticoagulant tube. Ficoll Paque Plus density gradient separation was used to isolate PBMCs, and no further T cell sorting was done. An Agilent 2100 Bioanalyzer and agarose gel were used to check RNA quality, and a NanoDrop 2000 was used to measure RNA concentration.

Another study also made use of these data, one on T cells in Graves' hyperthyroidism and ophthalmopathy. As the second study states: Stable Graves' hyperthyroidism was defined as no progression to ophthalmopathy during 18 months of follow-up. Hyperthyroidism patients were aged 18 to 65 years and newly diagnosed, with disease duration of less than 2 months. Any patient with an uncontrolled infection, another autoimmune disease, pregnancy or lactation was excluded. Diagnoses were established on the basis of clinical symptoms, serum thyroxine and TRAb, thyroid ultrasound, and orbital computed tomography. The TCR CDR3 was subjected to a first round of RT-PCR using the HTBI primer set and the Qiagen OneStep RT-PCR kit. Most expanded thyroid clonotypes (frequency above 0.001) were also detected in blood, suggesting blood repertoires may reflect thyroid immune responses. A 13 V-J signature model separated ophthalmopathy from stable hyperthyroidism, with roughly 88% sensitivity and 81% to 82% specificity in cross-validation and 80%/75% in testing. During validation, the model predicted progression to ophthalmopathy a median of about 6.5 months ahead of onset, with around 70% sensitivity and 72.22% specificity. TCR V-J signatures able to tell the groups apart were searched for in a discovery cohort of 90 to 100 patients, of whom more than 40 had Graves' ophthalmopathy and roughly 57 had stable Graves' hyperthyroidism. An independent validation cohort of under 20 hyperthyroidism patients and 17 patients who later progressed to ophthalmopathy tested prospective prediction of ophthalmopathy. The 75 to 100 discovery patients were randomly divided into training and test sets at a 7:3 ratio. The study also compared thyroid tissue and blood T-cell repertoires from roughly six Graves' hyperthyroidism patients. After sampling, hyperthyroidism patients received methimazole starting at 30 mg daily, and ophthalmopathy patients received high-dose intravenous methylprednisolone. Libraries were constructed in a second round of multiplex PCR, after which size selection and purification were carried out. Sequencing of the libraries was done on an Illumina HiSeq2000 using paired-end 100 bp reads. SOAPnuke was used to process the raw data, removing reads that contained adapters or uncalled bases, had a mean Phred below 15, or lacked an exact match to the constant primer or identifier. COPE v1.2.5 was used to merge high-quality paired reads, and clonotypes were defined as unique nucleotide sequences. MiTCR v1.1 was used to align the clonotypes against IMGT TRBV, TRBD and TRBJ reference segments. The analysis was restricted to V-J combinations with a frequency above 0.0001, which together covered 99% to 99.2% of the repertoires. The TCS score was defined as F50 (clonal expansion) divided by E x V (chaos), with BLOSUM62-based TCRdist calculated between CDR3 peptides within each V-J. Welch's t-statistics and random forest reduced 450 to 600 V-J features to 10 to 15, which were used in a naive Bayes classifier (R e1071). No statistical method was used to set the sample size in advance, and investigators knew the group allocation. TCR Vbeta CDR3 sequencing of some 140 peripheral blood samples (under 45 ophthalmopathy, 75 or so hyperthyroidism and approximately 17 progressor patients) is reported in the paper.

This receptor was identified in a man aged 40-50 years with Graves disease. Donor details come from another sample of the same person, matched by shared clones. The source was peripheral blood mononuclear cells (PBMCs), collected at new diagnosis, from a patient treated with antithyroid drugs. This chain is built from TRBV9 and TRBJ2-1, and 9 junctional nucleotides match TRBD2. The DNA sequence reads TGTGCCAGCAGCGTAGATCCTAGCGGGGCACTCTACAATGAGCAGTTCTTC. This is translated as CASSVDPSGALYNEQFF.